This T cell receptor (beta chain) derives from a study of blood T cell repertoires in COVID-19. Assay used: immunoSEQ multiplex PCR; TCRdb lists only in-frame clones, some missing. Here the sample spans a few hundred thousand clones, nearly 85% being singletons. In germline, CDR1 is SGHAT, CDR2 FQNNGV. V was pared by 1 base and J by 0 bases, with 5 bases of the junction left unmatched. This CDR3 region has 16 residues. Material for sequencing was peripheral blood. The J gene is TRBJ2-7, the V gene TRBV11-2; TRBD2 aligns across 8 bases. The TCR was taken from a human donor in a cohort sampled during active COVID-19. The CDR3: CASSLVGSGASYEQYF. Here the CDR3 DNA reads TGTGCCAGCAGCTTAGTGGGTAGCGGGGCCTCCTACGAGCAGTACTTC.